Below are 3 T cell receptor beta chains sequenced from a single sample in a study of technical replicates of blood from a handful of donors. Assay used: immunoSEQ multiplex PCR; TCRdb lists only in-frame clones, some missing. Of 67,000 or so clones listed, roughly 92% are singletons. Material: T cells isolated from PBMCs. These receptor sequences come from a human donor in good health.

This chain connects TRBV5-1 to TRBJ1-2, with a tentative D call TRBD1 (5 bases). Germline CDR1 SGHRS, CDR2 YFSETQ. There are 15 residues in the CDR3. The V end was cut by 4 bases, the J end by 8 bases, with 21 bases between. CDR3 in amino acids: CASSPQGTGLGGYTF. In DNA form, the CDR3 reads TGCGCCAGCAGCCCCCAGGGAACAGGCCTAGGGGGCTACACCTTC.

The chain uses TRBV15 and TRBJ2-7; D unresolved. V shed 0 bases and J shed 0 bases, with 9 bases lying between them. CDR1 and CDR2 (germline): LNHNV, YYDKDF (reference sequence). This CDR3 has 15 residues. The CDR3 spells CATSRDRYFSYEQYF. Here the CDR3 DNA reads TGTGCCACCAGCAGAGACAGGTATTTCTCCTACGAGCAGTACTTC. Supplemented by reference TRBV15 and TRBJ2-7, the full variable domain reads DAMVIQNPRYQVTQFGKPVTLSCSQTLNHNVMYWYQQKSSQAPKLLFHYYDKDFNNEADTPDNFQSRRPNTSFCFLDIRSPGLGDTAMYLCATSRDRYFSYEQYFGPGTRLTVT.

The genes are TRBV7-6 and TRBJ2-1; unclear D gene. Per the germline V gene, CDR1 is SGHVS and CDR2 is FNYEAQ. Trimming stripped 5 bases from V and 6 bases from J, with 11 bases between. This CDR3 spans 13 amino acids. CDR3 in DNA: TGTGCCAGCAGCCCAAACTGGGCCAATGAGCAGTTCTTC. This translates into CASSPNWANEQFF.